Presented here are 30 T cell receptor beta chains from one specimen sequenced in a study of neurological immune-mediated disorders. MiXCR was run by TCRdb on the 5' RACE reads, yielding one entry per CDR3 protein. The repertoire holds around 97,000 distinct CDR3 sequences, with about 10% as singletons. The time point was: longitudinal time-point 3. The sample comprised PBMCs. The receptors were gathered from a female donor with HTLV-1-associated myelopathy (HAM/TSP).

For this clonotype: A much larger clone lies one base from this, so it may be a read error. The DNA of the CDR3 is TGCGCCAGCAGCTTGCAGGTGTCTACTAGCACAGATACGCAGTATTTT. Translated, it gives CASSLQVSTSTDTQYF. V is TRBV5-1 and J is TRBJ2-3; D is uncertain. Germline V lookup: CDR1 SGHRS, CDR2 YFSETQ. V lost 1 base and J lost 0, with 12 bases in between. The CDR3 totals 16 residues.

This clonotype came up many times. The chain has TRBV5-1 and TRBJ1-1, with 8 bases aligning to TRBD1. Germline-derived CDR1 and CDR2 are SGHRS and YFSETQ. Trimming removed 4 bases from V and 1 base from J; junction bases left unmatched: 3. CDR3 size: 14 residues. As DNA, the CDR3 is TGCGCCAGCAGCCCGGGGACAGGGAACACTGAAGCTTTCTTT. As protein: CASSPGTGNTEAFF.

This clonotype was observed at least ten times. This chain links TRBV10-2 with TRBJ1-4; perhaps TRBD1 as D (6 bases). CDR3 length: 15 residues. V lost 6 bases and J lost 8, with 19 bases in between. Per germline, CDR1 WSHSY and CDR2 SAAADI. In nucleotides, the CDR3 is TGCGCCAGCAGCCCCTCCCGGGGGGCGTGGGAAAAACTGTTTTTT. This gives the protein CASSPSRGAWEKLFF.

This clonotype was seen many times. The CDR3 loop reads CASTSPGLKNIQYF. The DNA for the CDR3 is TGTGCCAGCACCTCCCCAGGGCTGAAAAACATTCAGTACTTC. V and J are TRBV25-1 and TRBJ2-4, with D possibly TRBD1 on 5 matching bases. The length of the CDR3 is 14 residues. Germline V gene lookup returns CDR1 MGHDK and CDR2 SYGVNS. Trimming cost V 7 bases and J 4 bases, with 14 bases left between them.

This clonotype was seen repeatedly, ten times or more. The gene calls are TRBV20-1 and TRBJ1-5; D is ambiguous. The CDR3 totals 12 residues. Germline V gene data show CDR1 as DFQATT and CDR2 as SNEGSKA (reference sequence). V was trimmed by 3 bases and J by 7 bases, leaving 10 bases between them. CDR3 bases: TGCAGTGCTAGGGATCCCAGCCAGCCCCAGCATTTT. Translating gives CSARDPSQPQHF.

The chain recombines TRBV7-2 with TRBJ2-1; 10 bases match TRBD2. The V and J ends lost 5 bases and 13 bases, in that order; junction bases with no gene match: 17. The CDR3 contains 16 residues. Germline V gene data show CDR1 as SGHTA and CDR2 as FQGNSA. CDR3 nucleotides: TGTGCCAGCAGCCTAACTAGCGGGGACTTACAAGGGGCACAGTTCTTC. This encodes CASSLTSGDLQGAQFF.

This clonotype occurred many times. The V call is TRBV2, the J call TRBJ1-5; weak D call: TRBD1 (6 bases). Germline V gene lookup returns CDR1 SNHLY and CDR2 FYNNEI. The CDR3 is made up of 16 amino acids. V was clipped by 3 bases and J by 0 bases, with 12 bases between them. The CDR3 loop is CASSDAGAYSNQPQHF. The CDR3 DNA is TGTGCCAGCAGTGATGCAGGGGCTTATAGCAATCAGCCCCAGCATTTT.

In this sample, this clonotype turned up many times. CDR3 region: CASREGRGSYNEQFF. The CDR3, as DNA: TGTGCCAGCAGGGAGGGGCGGGGGTCCTACAATGAGCAGTTCTTC. The V call is TRBV12-3 or TRBV12-4, the J call TRBJ2-1, with 7 positions matching TRBD2. Trimming cost V 6 bases and J 1 base; bases outside gene matches: 6. The CDR3 runs 15 residues.

By sample fraction, this clonotype is medium-sized (0.01 to 0.1%). The chain recombines TRBV7-9 with TRBJ1-2; D not certain. The CDR3 totals 14 residues. CDR1 is SEHNR and CDR2 is FQNEAQ in the germline V gene (reference sequence). V gave up 5 bases and J gave up 8 bases, with 18 bases separating them. CDR3 nucleotide sequence: TGTGCCAGCAGCGTGACGGACCGAGCCCAGGGCTACACCTTC. It codes for CASSVTDRAQGYTF.

This clonotype has a handful of counts. This chain joins TRBV19 and TRBJ1-2; D uncertain. The V and J ends lost 4 bases and 7 bases respectively, with 19 bases between them. Germline V lookup: CDR1 LNHDA, CDR2 SQIVND (reference sequence). The CDR3 totals 15 residues. CDR3: CASSTTTTRYLGYTF. The CDR3 DNA reads as TGTGCCAGTAGTACGACGACTACACGGTATCTTGGCTACACCTTC.

This clonotype was recorded at least ten times. The J gene is TRBJ2-3, the V gene TRBV18; D gene uncertain. Trimming stripped 2 bases from V and 3 bases from J, with 15 bases between. Germline values: CDR1 KGHSH, CDR2 LQKENI. The length of the CDR3 is 16 residues. In DNA form, the CDR3 reads TGTGCCAGCTCACCAAGACGAGATTCTGCGACAGATACGCAGTATTTT. Amino acids: CASSPRRDSATDTQYF. Full variable domain (rest looked up from reference TRBV18 and TRBJ2-3): NAGVMQNPRHLVRRRGQEARLRCSPMKGHSHVYWYRQLPEEGLKFMVYLQKENIIDESGMPKERFSAEFPKEGPSILRIQQVVRGDSAAYFCASSPRRDSATDTQYFGPGTRLTVL.

This clonotype was detected many times. Mismatch with germline at one junction end may stem from a read error. The chain links TRBV15 to TRBJ2-1, with D perhaps matching TRBD1 or TRBD2 (5 bases each). The CDR3 spans 14 residues. Per germline, CDR1 LNHNV and CDR2 YYDKDF (reference sequence). The CDR3 region has the DNA TGTGCTACCAGCAGACCATCGGGGACGAGTGAGCAGTTCTTC. This encodes CATSRPSGTSEQFF.

This clonotype was recorded many times. This sequence joins TRBV7-2 and TRBJ2-4; tentatively, D is TRBD2 (6 bases). Trimming pared 5 bases from V and 7 bases from J, leaving 15 bases between. The CDR3 runs 14 residues. The germline V gene has CDR1 SGHTA and CDR2 FQGNSA. CDR3 loop: CASSRFGEANIQYF. The CDR3 DNA reads TGTGCCAGCAGCCGGTTCGGGGAGGCCAACATTCAGTACTTC.

The CDR3 here is CASSGAGRTNTGELFF. DNA of the CDR3: TGTGCCAGCAGCGGAGCGGGACGTACGAACACCGGGGAGCTGTTTTTT. The rearrangement joins TRBV9 to TRBJ2-2; TRBD2 agrees at 7 bases. The junction had 5 bases not matched to a gene; V was cut back by 3 bases and J by 0 bases. The germline V gene has CDR1 SGDLS and CDR2 YYNGEE. CDR3 length: 16 residues.

In its sample, this clonotype was seen many times. The V call is TRBV9, the J call TRBJ2-1; 10 bases agree with TRBD2. In germline, CDR1 is SGDLS, CDR2 YYNGEE. V lost 0 bases and J lost 9; bases outside the gene matches: 6. This CDR3 region has 15 residues. The CDR3 nucleotides read TGTGCCAGCAGCGTAGAGGTTAGCGGGGGGACTGAGCAGTTCTTC. It is translated as CASSVEVSGGTEQFF.

This clonotype was observed at least ten times. This chain uses TRBV9 with TRBJ1-6; tentative D call: TRBD1 (5 bases). CDR1 is SGDLS, CDR2 YYNGEE, per germline. V was cut by 0 bases and J by 4 bases, with 14 bases left in between. There are 17 residues in the CDR3. As DNA, the CDR3 is TGTGCCAGCAGCGTAGAGGAGGGGCCCAGGTATAATTCACCCCTCCACTTT. This encodes CASSVEEGPRYNSPLHF.

This clonotype was counted only a few times. J is TRBJ2-3 and V is TRBV10-3, with 7 bases identical to TRBD2. Germline CDR1 ENHRY, CDR2 SYGVKD. The V gene end was trimmed by 2 bases and the J gene end by 1 base; junction bases not matched to a gene: 0. The CDR3 length is 14 residues. The CDR3 DNA follows: TGTGCCATCAGTGAGCGGGGGGGCACAGATACGCAGTATTTT. Translated: CAISERGGTDTQYF.

This chain connects TRBV5-1 to TRBJ2-1, with D uncertain. The germline V and J ends were trimmed by 1 base and 6 bases, with 8 bases remaining between them. The CDR3 loop spans 13 amino acids. Germline CDR1 is SGHRS and CDR2 is YFSETQ. The CDR3 sequence is CASSLLVFNEQFF. The CDR3 bases are TGCGCCAGCAGCTTGTTAGTATTCAATGAGCAGTTCTTC. Full variable domain (outside the CDR3, taken from reference TRBV5-1 and TRBJ2-1): KAGVTQTPRYLIKTRGQQVTLSCSPISGHRSVSWYQQTPGQGLQFLFEYFSETQRNKGNFPGRFSGRQFSNSRSEMNVSTLELGDSALYLCASSLLVFNEQFFGPGTRLTVL.

This clonotype has a count of ten or more. The V gene is TRBV12-3 or TRBV12-4, the J gene TRBJ2-3, with 9 bases matching TRBD2. This CDR3 is 15 amino acids long. V shed 4 bases and J 7 bases; nucleotides not matched to a gene: 9. The CDR3 loop reads CASSYLAGAGNTQYF. The DNA for the CDR3 is TGTGCCAGCAGTTACTTAGCGGGGGCCGGCAATACGCAGTATTTT.

The genes are TRBV5-1 and TRBJ2-6, with a weak D call TRBD2 (5 bases). The CDR3 has 16 amino acids. Germline assignment: CDR1 SGHRS and CDR2 YFSETQ. V lost 4 bases to trimming and J lost 4 bases, with 15 bases between them. Here the CDR3 reads CASSPPQGGGANVLTF. The CDR3 bases are TGCGCCAGCAGCCCTCCCCAAGGAGGAGGGGCCAACGTCCTGACTTTC. The full variable domain, in which reference TRBV5-1 and TRBJ2-6 provide the parts outside the CDR3, is KAGVTQTPRYLIKTRGQQVTLSCSPISGHRSVSWYQQTPGQGLQFLFEYFSETQRNKGNFPGRFSGRQFSNSRSEMNVSTLELGDSALYLCASSPPQGGGANVLTFGAGSRLTVL.

In this sample, this clonotype turned up a few times. The chain joins TRBV20-1 to TRBJ2-7, with 7 bases lining up with TRBD2. Germline loops: CDR1 DFQATT, CDR2 SNEGSKA (reference sequence). J lost 1 base, V lost 1 base, and 4 bases had no gene match. This CDR3 is 14 amino acids long. The CDR3 DNA sequence: TGCAGTGCTAGAGCCCGCGGGGGATCCTACGAGCAGTACTTC. It encodes CSARARGGSYEQYF.

This clonotype was detected ten times or more. This sequence joins TRBV24-1 and TRBJ1-1, with no clear D. Trimming removed 3 bases at V and 1 base at J, with 11 bases between. The CDR3 extends over 15 amino acids. Germline V gene lookup returns CDR1 KGHDR and CDR2 SFDVKD. CDR3 in amino acids: CATSDGGRKNTEAFF. The CDR3 DNA is TGTGCCACCAGTGATGGAGGCAGAAAGAACACTGAAGCTTTCTTT.

The chain links TRBV20-1 to TRBJ1-1; weak D call: TRBD1 (6 bases). V was pared by 0 bases and J by 4 bases, with 12 bases between. Germline assignment: CDR1 DFQATT and CDR2 SNEGSKA (reference sequence). This CDR3 spans 14 amino acids. CDR3 loop: CSARDLGGRTEAFF. CDR3 sequence (DNA): TGCAGTGCTAGAGATCTCGGGGGGCGCACTGAAGCTTTCTTT.

This clonotype was found many times. V usage is TRBV5-4 and J usage is TRBJ2-1, with a weak D call TRBD2 (5 bases). Trimming took 4 bases from V and 3 from J, leaving 11 bases between them. Per germline, CDR1 SGHNT and CDR2 YYREEE (reference sequence). The CDR3 sequence is 14 residues long. The CDR3 protein is CASSPDWNYNEQFF. The CDR3 coding sequence is TGTGCCAGCAGCCCGGACTGGAACTACAATGAGCAGTTCTTC.

This clonotype is termed medium-sized. The chain couples TRBV9 to TRBJ2-5; perhaps TRBD2 as D (5 bases). The V end was cut by 4 bases, the J end by 5 bases, with 18 bases between. The germline V gene encodes CDR1 SGDLS and CDR2 YYNGEE. This CDR3 contains 15 residues. CDR3 DNA sequence: TGTGCCAGCAGCCCCCACGAGGCTAGCAGGGAGACCCAGTACTTC. Its translation is CASSPHEASRETQYF.

This clonotype occurred many times. The chain is built from TRBV6-5 and TRBJ2-3; D is tentatively TRBD1 or TRBD2 (5 bases each). The CDR3 extends over 15 amino acids. Trimming stripped 2 bases from V and 1 base from J, with 10 bases between. Germline V gene lookup returns CDR1 MNHEY and CDR2 SVGAGI. The CDR3 DNA reads as TGTGCCAGCAGTTACGGGGGTTTTGGCACAGATACGCAGTATTTT. Its protein is CASSYGGFGTDTQYF.

This clonotype was counted ten times or more. The V gene is TRBV27, the J gene TRBJ2-7; 8 bases match TRBD1. Germline CDR1 is MNHEY and CDR2 is SMNVEV (reference sequence). The CDR3 length is 14 residues. With V trimmed by 2 bases and J by 1 base, 1 base remained unmatched. The CDR3 DNA sequence: TGTGCCAGCAGTTTACAGGGGGCATCCTACGAGCAGTACTTC. It yields the protein CASSLQGASYEQYF.

This clonotype was observed many times. The J gene is TRBJ1-1, the V gene TRBV6-5; TRBD1 matches 8 bases. Germline values: CDR1 MNHEY, CDR2 SVGAGI. The CDR3 spans 15 residues. V lost 5 bases, J lost 5 bases, and 10 bases stayed unmatched. The CDR3 bases are TGTGCCAGCAGTCTTCGGACAGGGCATATGACTGAAGCTTTCTTT. It codes for CASSLRTGHMTEAFF.

This clonotype rates as medium-sized. The chain is built from TRBV20-1 and TRBJ2-5; possible D gene TRBD2, 6 bases. Trimming took off 6 bases at V and 4 bases at J, with 9 bases between the two ends. CDR3 size: 11 residues. CDR1 and CDR2 from the germline V gene are DFQATT and SNEGSKA (reference sequence). The CDR3 loop is CSAWRGETQYF. In nucleotides, the CDR3 is TGCAGTGCATGGCGGGGAGAGACCCAGTACTTC.

As for this clonotype: A clone one base away is much larger, so this may be a read error. The chain carries TRBV20-1 and TRBJ2-1, with D unresolved. Germline loops: CDR1 DFQATT, CDR2 SNEGSKA (reference sequence). CDR3 size: 13 residues. CDR3 protein: CSARGGPLNVQFF. For the CDR3, the DNA is TGCAGTGCTAGAGGAGGACCCCTCAATGTGCAGTTCTTC.